What follows are 29 T cell receptor beta chains derived from one specimen sequenced in a study of regulatory T cells in long-lasting Graves disease. Building of the TCR beta libraries involved iRepertoire HTBI primers and Arm-PCR of CDR3 regions. A single record per CDR3 protein comes from TCRdb applying MiXCR to the multiplex PCR reads. The table includes about 660,000 distinct CDR3 sequences, 25% to 30% detected once. Time point in this sample: persistent/refractory GD, antithyroid drugs over 5 years with positive TRAb. Preparation of the TCR library used RNA extracted from PBMCs. Sequenced material: peripheral blood mononuclear cells (PBMCs), taken when the disease was refractory, from a patient treated with antithyroid drugs. These receptor sequences come from a female donor with Graves disease.

In DNA form, the CDR3 reads TGTGCCAGCAGTTTACAACCACAGGGAACTCAGCCCCAGCATTTT. Translation: CASSLQPQGTQPQHF. The rearrangement uses TRBV27 and TRBJ1-5, with D possibly matching TRBD1 (6 bases). Germline-derived CDR1 and CDR2 are MNHEY and SMNVEV (reference sequence). The CDR3 sequence is 15 residues long. V gave up 2 bases and J gave up 6 bases, with 14 bases separating them.

This clonotype was recorded many times. The chain uses TRBV28 and TRBJ1-1, with TRBD1 as a possible D gene (5 bases). Germline CDR1 MDHEN, CDR2 SYDVKM. This CDR3 contains 13 residues. Deletions cut 7 bases from V and 4 bases from J, with 13 bases between. The CDR3 bases are TGTGCCAGCACTCTGGGGGTGTCCACTGAAGCTTTCTTT. This codes for CASTLGVSTEAFF. Drawing the rest from reference TRBV28 and TRBJ1-1, the complete variable domain is DVKVTQSSRYLVKRTGEKVFLECVQDMDHENMFWYRQDPGLGLRLIYFSYDVKMKEKGDIPEGYSVSREKKERFSLILESASTNQTSMYLCASTLGVSTEAFFGQGTRLTVV.

The rearrangement links TRBV2 to TRBJ2-7; TRBD1 aligns across 10 bases. Germline V CDR1 and CDR2: SNHLY, FYNNEI. This CDR3 is built from 15 residues. The ends lost 6 bases at V and 2 bases at J; junction bases unmatched: 7. The CDR3: CASSGTGVGTYEQYF. The CDR3 nucleotides read TGTGCCAGCAGCGGGACAGGGGTAGGGACCTACGAGCAGTACTTC.

This clonotype was found a few times. The V and J genes are TRBV7-3 and TRBJ1-6; 9 nucleotides match TRBD1. The V and J ends lost 6 bases and 6 bases, in that order; junction bases with no gene match: 6. The length of the CDR3 is 15 residues. Germline assignment: CDR1 SGHTA and CDR2 FQGTGA. This chain's CDR3 is CASSSGTGINSPLHF. The CDR3 coding sequence is TGTGCCAGCAGTTCCGGGACAGGGATTAATTCACCCCTCCACTTT.

There are a few counts of this clonotype. This chain uses TRBV18 with TRBJ1-1; weak D call: TRBD1 (5 bases). Germline V gene sequence: CDR1 KGHSH, CDR2 LQKENI. V was shortened by 6 bases and J by 5 bases, with 19 bases between the two germline ends. The CDR3 runs 15 residues. For the CDR3, the DNA is TGTGCCAGCTCGCCGTCGGGGGGGGAGAGAACTGAAGCTTTCTTT. Amino acids: CASSPSGGERTEAFF.

The rearrangement joins TRBV5-6 to TRBJ1-1; D call uncertain. The germline V gene encodes CDR1 SGHDT and CDR2 YYEEEE. CDR3 size: 13 residues. The V end lost 1 base, the J end lost 6 bases, and 10 bases lay between the germline ends. CDR3 coding DNA: TGTGCCAGCAGCTTGTTAATGGCATCTGAAGCTTTCTTT. The encoded protein is CASSLLMASEAFF.

V usage is TRBV10-3 and J usage is TRBJ1-5, with D possibly being TRBD1 (6 bases). Germline V gives CDR1 ENHRY, CDR2 SYGVKD. Trimming shortened V by 6 bases and J by 3 bases, and 9 bases separated the two germline ends. CDR3 length equals 13 residues. CDR3 residues: CAIRSGANQPQHF. The CDR3 nucleotides read TGTGCCATCAGGTCAGGGGCCAATCAGCCCCAGCATTTT.

The chain is built from TRBV6-1 and TRBJ2-5; 8 bases agree with TRBD2. CDR1 and CDR2 (germline): MNHNS, SASEGT. Trimming took 5 bases from V and 2 from J; bases not matched to a gene: 10. CDR3 length: 16 amino acids. The CDR3 bases are TGTGCCAGCAGTAAATTAGCGGGATTCTGGCAAGAGACCCAGTACTTC. Amino acid sequence: CASSKLAGFWQETQYF.

This clonotype was counted many times. The chain employs TRBV12-3 or TRBV12-4 and TRBJ2-5, with a tentative D call TRBD2 (6 bases). V was trimmed by 7 bases and J by 4 bases, leaving 13 bases between them. CDR3 length: 13 residues. The DNA of the CDR3 is TGTGCCAGCACAAGGACTACTGGAGAGACCCAGTACTTC. It is translated as CASTRTTGETQYF.

This clonotype was seen ten or more times. CDR3 residues: CASSLRHRDRDYGYTF. The DNA for the CDR3 is TGTGCCAGCAGTTTACGGCACCGGGACAGGGACTATGGCTACACCTTC. The chain uses TRBV12-3 or TRBV12-4 and TRBJ1-2, with 9 positions matching TRBD1. With V trimmed by 2 bases and J by 3 bases, 7 bases remained unmatched. This CDR3 is 16 amino acids long.

The chain employs TRBV6-2 or TRBV6-3 and TRBJ1-3, with TRBD1 matching 7 bases. The CDR3 is made up of 14 amino acids. Germline V gene sequence: CDR1 MNHEY, CDR2 SVGEGT. After removal of 6 bases from V and 2 bases from J, the junction contained 4 bases not matched to a gene. The CDR3 loop is CASRATGTGNTIYF. The CDR3 DNA reads as TGTGCCAGCAGGGCGACAGGGACTGGAAACACCATATATTTT.

The chain couples TRBV19 to TRBJ1-1; D is unresolved. CDR3 length: 17 amino acids. Trimming removed 5 bases from V and 0 bases from J, with 19 bases in between. The germline V gene encodes CDR1 LNHDA and CDR2 SQIVND (reference sequence). In DNA form, the CDR3 reads TGTGCCAGTAGTCCTCCCCCGAAGCCCCCATTGAACACTGAAGCTTTCTTT. This encodes CASSPPPKPPLNTEAFF. Full variable domain (rest looked up from reference TRBV19 and TRBJ1-1): DGGITQSPKYLFRKEGQNVTLSCEQNLNHDAMYWYRQDPGQGLRLIYYSQIVNDFQKGDIAEGYSVSREKKESFPLTVTSAQKNPTAFYLCASSPPPKPPLNTEAFFGQGTRLTVV.

This clonotype was seen more than once but under ten times. The rearrangement uses TRBV5-1 and TRBJ2-7; a weak D match, TRBD1 (7 bases). The CDR3 loop spans 16 amino acids. V was clipped by 0 bases and J by 2 bases, with 15 bases between them. The germline V gene has CDR1 SGHRS and CDR2 YFSETQ. This CDR3 reads CASSLGRQGGAYEQYF. The CDR3 DNA follows: TGCGCCAGCAGCTTGGGACGACAGGGAGGCGCCTACGAGCAGTACTTC.

The V and J genes are TRBV6-2 or TRBV6-3 and TRBJ1-6; 7 bases are a match to TRBD1. CDR1 and CDR2 from the germline V gene are MNHEY and SVGEGT. This CDR3 spans 15 amino acids. V trimming: 0 bases; J trimming: 12 bases; junction bases outside the gene matches: 8. CDR3 sequence: CASSYSLDREGPLHF. The CDR3 region has the DNA TGTGCCAGCAGTTACTCTCTCGACAGGGAGGGACCCCTCCACTTT.

This clonotype came up a few times. This chain connects TRBV18 to TRBJ2-5, with D uncertain. The CDR3 is 14 amino acids. V lost 1 base to trimming and J lost 3 bases, with 9 bases between them. In germline, CDR1 is KGHSH, CDR2 LQKENI. The CDR3 is CASSPLDREETQYF. In nucleotides, the CDR3 is TGTGCCAGCTCACCACTTGATAGGGAAGAGACCCAGTACTTC.

This clonotype was detected a few times. J is TRBJ1-1 and V is TRBV19; D is undetermined. This CDR3 is 14 amino acids long. Germline V gene lookup returns CDR1 LNHDA and CDR2 SQIVND (reference sequence). The V end was cut by 3 bases, the J end by 11 bases, with 19 bases between. Here the CDR3 reads CASSMFRTADRAFF. CDR3 nucleotides: TGTGCCAGTAGTATGTTTAGAACGGCGGATAGGGCTTTCTTT.

A word on this clonotype: At one of its ends the junction is not consistent with the germline gene, which may arise from a read error. The V and J genes are TRBV5-1 and TRBJ2-2, with D perhaps being TRBD1 or TRBD2 (5 bases each). Germline loops: CDR1 SGHRS, CDR2 YFSETQ. The CDR3 spans 15 residues. For the CDR3, the DNA is TGCGCCAGCAGCCTGGACACCGCGAACACCGGGGTGCTGTTTTTT. It translates to CASSLDTANTGVLFF.

In DNA, the CDR3 is TGTGCCATCAGTGAGACCGGACAGGGAGGTGAAGCTTTCTTT. Protein product: CAISETGQGGEAFF. This chain links TRBV10-3 with TRBJ1-1; 8 nucleotides line up with TRBD1. CDR3 size: 14 residues. Germline CDR1 and CDR2: ENHRY and SYGVKD. Unmatched junction bases numbered 6, after V lost 2 bases and J lost 7 bases.

The chain employs TRBV29-1 and TRBJ1-2, with a weak D call TRBD1 (6 bases). CDR3 length: 13 residues. The germline V and J ends were trimmed by 4 bases and 1 base, with 10 bases remaining between them. Germline values: CDR1 SQVTM, CDR2 ANQGSEA. The CDR3 is CSVGEQGNYGYTF. The CDR3 coding sequence is TGCAGCGTTGGGGAACAGGGTAACTATGGCTACACCTTC.

The J gene is TRBJ2-5, the V gene TRBV29-1; D not certain. The germline V gene has CDR1 SQVTM and CDR2 ANQGSEA. Trimming removed 4 bases at V and 2 bases at J, with 11 bases between. This CDR3 is built from 13 residues. As DNA, the CDR3 is TGCAGCGTTGCGGCACTACTACAAGAGACCCAGTACTTC. This gives the protein CSVAALLQETQYF.

A few counts support this clonotype. The chain uses TRBV5-1 and TRBJ2-7; 7 bases map to TRBD1. Losses at the gene ends were 4 bases for V and 2 bases for J; bases not matched to a gene: 9. There are 15 residues in the CDR3. Germline V gene sequence: CDR1 SGHRS, CDR2 YFSETQ. This CDR3 is CASSPPAGTAYEQYF. The DNA for the CDR3 is TGCGCCAGCAGCCCCCCCGCCGGGACAGCCTACGAGCAGTACTTC.

This clonotype appeared a few times. V and J are TRBV10-2 and TRBJ2-7, with D possibly being TRBD2 (6 bases). Germline assignment: CDR1 WSHSY and CDR2 SAAADI. The ends were cut back, 2 bases at V and 0 bases at J, with 8 bases in the middle. The CDR3 is 14 amino acids. CDR3 region: CASSEGGNSYEQYF. The DNA for the CDR3 is TGCGCCAGCAGTGAGGGCGGGAACTCCTACGAGCAGTACTTC.

This clonotype was observed many times. This chain uses TRBV12-3 or TRBV12-4 with TRBJ1-5; D gene unclear. The V end lost 5 bases, the J end lost 5 bases, and 16 bases lay between the germline ends. The CDR3 totals 15 residues. The CDR3 nucleotides read TGTGCCAGCAGTCGTACGGATCGCGATCATCAGCCCCAGCATTTT. Translated: CASSRTDRDHQPQHF.

Only a few counts were recorded for this clonotype. The chain joins TRBV6-2 or TRBV6-3 to TRBJ2-7, with unresolved D. Germline CDR1 and CDR2: MNHEY and SVGEGT. Trimming shortened V by 6 bases and J by 1 base, and 16 bases separated the two germline ends. This CDR3 has 15 amino acids. CDR3 DNA sequence: TGTGCCAGCAGCTATAGACACACAGAATCCTACGAGCAGTACTTC. Its protein product is CASSYRHTESYEQYF.

This clonotype turned up a few times. V is TRBV12-3 or TRBV12-4 and J is TRBJ1-2, with no clear D. Trimming shortened V by 6 bases and J by 0 bases, and 11 bases separated the two germline ends. The CDR3 is 14 residues long. The CDR3 coding sequence is TGTGCCAGCAGCTCCCAGTTAGCTAACTATGGCTACACCTTC. Translated, it gives CASSSQLANYGYTF.

The chain combines TRBV12-3 or TRBV12-4 with TRBJ1-3; 8 positions match TRBD1. Germline trimming cut 7 bases from V and 0 bases from J; bases unmatched to any gene: 8. CDR3 length equals 16 residues. The CDR3 sequence is CASISYRGNSGNTIYF. CDR3 coding DNA: TGTGCCAGCATCTCTTACAGGGGGAACTCTGGAAACACCATATATTTT.

The chain carries TRBV5-1 and TRBJ2-7; unclear D gene. V shed 0 bases and J shed 5 bases, with 6 bases lying between them. The germline gives CDR1 SGHRS, CDR2 YFSETQ. The CDR3 length is 12 residues. This CDR3 reads CASSLGSDEQYF. CDR3 DNA sequence: TGCGCCAGCAGCTTGGGGAGCGACGAGCAGTACTTC.

V is TRBV7-6 and J is TRBJ2-1, with a tentative D call TRBD2 (6 bases). The CDR3 contains 13 residues. CDR1 and CDR2 from the germline V gene are SGHVS and FNYEAQ. Trimming removed 0 bases from V and 7 bases from J, with 7 bases in between. The CDR3 protein is CASSLAGGNEQFF. DNA for the CDR3: TGTGCCAGCAGCTTAGCGGGAGGTAATGAGCAGTTCTTC.

V is TRBV7-9 and J is TRBJ1-1, with a possible D match to TRBD1 (5 bases). This CDR3 has 16 residues. Germline V gene data show CDR1 as SEHNR and CDR2 as FQNEAQ (reference sequence). Deletions cut 6 bases from V and 1 base from J, with 18 bases between. CDR3: CASSSIRRGRNTEAFF. The CDR3 region has the DNA TGTGCCAGCAGTTCCATCCGAAGGGGCAGGAACACTGAAGCTTTCTTT.